The T cell receptor beta chain described here comes from a study of T cells in Graves' hyperthyroidism and ophthalmopathy. This clonotype was picked up many times. Looked up from germline, CDR1 is GTSNPN and CDR2 is SVGIG (reference sequence). The CDR3 length is 15 residues. V was pared by 1 base and J by 1 base, with 3 bases of the junction left unmatched. It was considered stable Graves' hyperthyroidism when ophthalmopathy did not progress within 18 months. Amplification of TCR beta CDR3 regions used RNA as the template. The TCR CDR3 was amplified in a first-round RT-PCR using the HTBI primer set. TCRdb re-derived calls from the multiplex PCR reads in MiXCR, one entry per CDR3 protein. Found here are around 520,000 distinct CDR3 sequences, 13% to 15% of them singletons; the top ten hold approximately 15%.

The chain joins TRBV30 to TRBJ2-2; 7 bases line up with TRBD1. The sequencing input was blood. This sequence originates from a woman between 35 and 50 years old with Graves' hyperthyroidism. The CDR3 sequence: CAWSGQGRNTGELFF. CDR3 DNA sequence: TGTGCCTGGAGTGGACAGGGTAGGAACACCGGGGAGCTGTTTTTT.